This note documents a single TCR beta chain sequence. Trimming removed 1 base at V and 8 bases at J, with 13 bases between. The CDR3 runs to 14 residues. Germline V gene sequence: CDR1 MGHRA, CDR2 YSYEKL. The source of the sample is a study of technical replicates of blood from a handful of donors. Libraries were prepared by immunoSEQ multiplex PCR; TCRdb keeps only in-frame clonotypes and omits some of them. The sample shows about 57,000 clones, approximately 86% of them seen only once. The genes are TRBV4-1 and TRBJ2-3, with D tentatively TRBD1 (5 bases). The TCR was taken from a human donor in good health. Some clones in this sample may be carry-over from other donors' samples. The sequenced sample consisted of PBMCs. The CDR3 loop reads CASSQGSWGATQYF. In DNA, the CDR3 is TGCGCCAGCAGCCAAGGTAGTTGGGGCGCTACGCAGTATTTT.